The clone carrying this TCR beta chain was detected ten times or more. Germline V gene sequence: CDR1 DFQATT, CDR2 SNEGSKA (reference sequence). The CDR3 runs to 15 residues. V was trimmed by 0 bases and J by 2 bases, leaving 11 bases between them. The library protocol tagged individual cDNA molecules with unique molecular identifiers. One entry per CDR3 protein, called by TCRdb with MiXCR from the 5' RACE reads. The table shows some 62,000 distinct CDR3 sequences, with around 9.9% occurring only once. These data are taken from a study of early T cells in non-severe SARS-CoV-2 infection. Study-level background: Sequencing input comprised bulk RNA from unsorted whole blood; chain pairing was not available.

Source material: whole blood. The source is an adult who was a healthcare worker with PCR-confirmed SARS-CoV-2 infection or an uninfected control (not recorded which). The chain uses TRBV20-1 and TRBJ2-4; no firm D call. As DNA, the CDR3 is TGCAGTGCTAGAGACTTCAGCCAAACCAAAAACATTCAGTACTTC. This codes for CSARDFSQTKNIQYF.